This is a list of T cell receptor beta chains from one sample in a study of blood T cells in healthy people across ages. Using its own MiXCR run on the 5' RACE reads, TCRdb lists one record per CDR3 protein. This repertoire shows about 1.8 million distinct CDR3 sequences, around 48% found once; its top ten account for 2% to 2.5%. The sequencing sample was made of blood. The receptors were gathered from a woman aged 40 to 50 in good health. CDR3s include the opening cysteine and the closing phenylalanine or tryptophan. The order of the fields is V gene, D gene, J gene, clone size, CDR3 DNA, CDR3 protein. D genes are given only for firm matches. Only some rows state a clone size, as once, few, many or a class for expanded clones.

TRBV4-3,-,TRBJ2-2,-,TGCGCCAGCAGCCCCACGGGGGAGCCAAACACCGGGGAGCTGTTTTTT,CASSPTGEPNTGELFF
TRBV20-1,TRBD1,TRBJ2-1,-,TGCAGTGCTAGAACTACAGGGGTGCCCTACAATGAGCAGTTCTTC,CSARTTGVPYNEQFF
TRBV7-2,TRBD1,TRBJ2-3,-,TGTGCCACCGAACAGGGGACAGGGCTAGCAGATACGCAGTATTTT,CATEQGTGLADTQYF
TRBV25-1,-,TRBJ1-2,few,TGTGCCAGCAGTGAAAGGGGACGGGGCTACACCTTC,CASSERGRGYTF
TRBV6-5,-,TRBJ2-4,-,TGTGCCAGCAGGAGCACGTCCAAAAACATTCAGTACTTC,CASRSTSKNIQYF
TRBV5-1,TRBD1,TRBJ2-3,-,TGCGCCAGCAGCTTTCTACAGGGGGTGGGGTCGTTGAGCACAGATACGCAGTATTTT,CASSFLQGVGSLSTDTQYF
TRBV12-3/TRBV12-4,-,TRBJ2-5,-,TGTGCCAGCAGTTTTCGTCCCAGGGGCCAACATCAAGAGACCCAGTACTTC,CASSFRPRGQHQETQYF
TRBV7-9,-,TRBJ2-7,many,TGTGCCAGCAGCTTAGCCGCTGGGTACGAGCAGTACTTC,CASSLAAGYEQYF
TRBV7-6,TRBD1,TRBJ2-7,-,TGTGCCAGCAGCTTACACACAGGGGGAACCTACAATGAGCAGTACTTC,CASSLHTGGTYNEQYF
TRBV29-1,-,TRBJ1-4,few,TGCAGCGTTGAAGCTGCAACTAATGAAAAACTGTTTTTT,CSVEAATNEKLFF
TRBV12-3/TRBV12-4,-,TRBJ2-5,-,TGTGCCAGCAGTTTTCAGGGGTATTCGGAGACCCAGTACTTC,CASSFQGYSETQYF
TRBV11-1,TRBD1,TRBJ2-3,-,TGTGCCAGCAGCTTAGAGGACAGGGGTACGCAGTATTTT,CASSLEDRGTQYF
TRBV7-9,-,TRBJ2-7,few,TGTGCCAGCAGTCCAGGGGTAAGCGAGCAGTACTTC,CASSPGVSEQYF
TRBV4-3,-,TRBJ2-1,few,TGCGCCAGCAGCCAAGACTGGACAACACCTTCGGGATCCTACAATGAGCAGTTCTTC,CASSQDWTTPSGSYNEQFF
TRBV20-1,-,TRBJ1-2,-,TGCAGTGCTACAGGGGTCCTCTATGGCTACACCTTC,CSATGVLYGYTF
TRBV10-3,-,TRBJ1-2,few,TGTGCCATCAGTGGAGGGAACTATGGCTACACCTTC,CAISGGNYGYTF
TRBV6-2/TRBV6-3,-,TRBJ2-5,-,TGTGCCAGCAGTTACTCCTTCGTACAGAGATACGAGCGGTACTTC,CASSYSFVQRYERYF
TRBV4-3,-,TRBJ2-7,few,TGCGCCAGCAGCCAGGAACTAGCACCCGAGCAGTACTTC,CASSQELAPEQYF
TRBV6-5,TRBD2,TRBJ2-7,-,TGTGCCAGCAGTTACAAAGCGGCGGGGGACTACGAGCAGTACTTC,CASSYKAAGDYEQYF
TRBV20-1,-,TRBJ2-3,-,TGCAGTGCCCACGGGACAGATACGCAGTATTTT,CSAHGTDTQYF
TRBV6-5,-,TRBJ2-5,-,TGTGCCAGCAGTTACTTAAGGACAGAAGGAGAGACCCAGTACTTC,CASSYLRTEGETQYF
TRBV11-2,TRBD1,TRBJ2-5,few,TGTGCCAGCAGCTTAGTTACAGGGGGCGTTGGGAAGACCCAGTACTTC,CASSLVTGGVGKTQYF